What follows describes a single T cell receptor beta chain. This record comes from a study of T cell changes during pregnancy in multiple sclerosis. V was trimmed by 6 bases and J by 2 bases, leaving 13 bases between them. The CDR3 totals 14 residues. From germline, CDR1 is MDHEN and CDR2 SYDVKM. Clones were sequenced by immunoSEQ multiplex PCR, and TCRdb holds only the in-frame ones, with some missing. The sample yields about 57,000 clones, roughly 93% seen once. The J gene is TRBJ1-1, the V gene TRBV28; the D gene is possibly TRBD1 (5 bases). Sequenced material: peripheral blood, taken after pregnancy. The origin of this receptor is a female donor with multiple sclerosis, enrolled in a pregnancy study. CDR3 DNA: TGTGCCAGCAGCCACCGGACACTCAACACTGAAGCTTTCTTT. It codes for CASSHRTLNTEAFF.